The T cell receptor beta chain described here comes from a study of post-analysis software for immune sequencing data (dated by TCRdb to 2014 to 2015). At the level of the whole study: The recorded disease courses included relapsing-remitting, secondary progressive and progressive-relapsing multiple sclerosis, and some patients had no subtype annotation. A subset of samples was prepared in parallel using single-end sample barcoding, then pooled and co-amplified after Illumina adapter ligation. The patient repertoires were compared against 11 previously published healthy control repertoires obtained from donors aged roughly 6 to 25 years.

The method behind the library was PCR. These reads were obtained on an Illumina HiSeq 2500. Unique molecular identifiers were incorporated into TCR beta cDNA libraries to reduce PCR and sequencing biases. Every 1 to 10 million input T cells yielded 500,000 or so cDNA molecules, meaning each molecule approximated one T cell. The patient libraries were prepared and sequenced with the same protocol used for the earlier healthy control dataset. Samples belonging to the same batch were prepared together, multiplexed and sequenced on a shared HiSeq lane. Per the source publication's procedure: Raw barcoded reads were processed with MIGEC, discarding single-read molecular identifier groups before consensus assembly and CDR3 extraction. VDJtools was used for post-analysis of the clonotype tables, and diversity was normalized by down-sampling every dataset to the size of the smallest sample. In repertoire overlap clustering, CDR3 amino acid sequences, but not nucleotide sequences, were matched to correct batch-related cross-sample contamination. TCRdb took the public reads, trimmed them with fastp at Q25, ran MiXCR for clone calling and kept in-frame beta chains. Rows with a matching CDR3 protein are joined into one entry that keeps the most common DNA and genes. For this entry, the V and J calls and clone size follow TCRdb and not the study's own pipeline. The sample table lists approximately 400,000 distinct CDR3 sequences, about a third of them with a count of one. The ten largest clones take up roughly 13% of the sample.

The germline V gene provides CDR1 MNHEY and CDR2 SVGAGI. Spanning cysteine to phenylalanine, the CDR3 consists of 15 amino acids. Only the CDR3 region is kept as DNA, spanning 45 bases read in frame from base 1. Trimming accounts for 6 bases at V and 2 bases at J, while the number of junction bases matched to no gene is 7. Paper-wide results and their limitations: Significantly higher frequencies in patients than in controls were found for roughly 5 TRBV segments, including TRBV5-6, TRBV5-1 and TRBV20-1. When samples were clustered directly using the F measure, samples prepared in the same batch co-clustered strongly, which prompted a batch-effect correction. Significantly lower normalized Chao1 diversity was found in multiple sclerosis patients than in controls, suggesting substantial peripheral T-cell clonal expansion. The multiple sclerosis patient group was slightly younger than the control group.

As regards this clonotype: This receptor's antigen is unknown. Within one base of it there is no much larger clone, and no base qualities were kept.

TCR beta repertoires were profiled from peripheral blood of more than ten young patients with multiple sclerosis to demonstrate the VDJtools post-analysis software. The patients with multiple sclerosis were children and adolescents between roughly 6 and 17 years of age. The sample consisted of blood. Rearrangement joined TRBV6-5 to TRBJ1-5; 7 of the junction bases match TRBD1. The source is a girl between 10 and 17 years old with multiple sclerosis. The DNA reads as follows: TGTGCCAGCAGCGTTCAAGGGGGCGGCAATCAGCCCCAGCATTTT. Its translation reads: CASSVQGGGNQPQHF.